Below are 16 T cell receptor beta chains sequenced from a single sample in a study of shared clonotypes between healthy human individuals. Sequencing used immunoSEQ multiplex PCR; TCRdb keeps in-frame clones, though not all of them. The sample lists some 2.1 million clones, just under 95% occurring once. Naivety among CD8 cells was defined by CD45RO negativity and positive CCR7 selection, thereby excluding terminally differentiated effector memory CD45RA+ cells. Sequencing was carried out using naive CD8+ T cells sorted from blood. Source of these receptors: a man between 18 and 29 years old in good health.

This clone was recorded once. The chain joins TRBV5-1 to TRBJ2-7; D gene uncertain. Germline CDR1 is SGHRS and CDR2 is YFSETQ. V lost 6 bases and J lost 1, with 11 bases in between. The CDR3 totals 13 residues. Here the CDR3 DNA reads TGCGCCAGCAATGGAGTCGGATCCTACGAGCAGTACTTC. Translating it yields CASNGVGSYEQYF.

This rearrangement joins TRBV7-2 to TRBJ2-7; TRBD1 or TRBD2 may be the D gene (5 bases each). Germline-derived CDR1 and CDR2 are SGHTA and FQGNSA. Trimming pared 3 bases from V and 6 bases from J, leaving 12 bases between. The CDR3 loop spans 13 amino acids. For the CDR3, the DNA is TGTGCCAGCAGCTTGGGGGTCTCTGGCGAGCAGTACTTC. Residues: CASSLGVSGEQYF. Variable domain in full (rest from reference TRBV7-2 and TRBJ2-7): GAGVSQSPSNKVTEKGKDVELRCDPISGHTALYWYRQSLGQGLEFLIYFQGNSAPDKSGLPSDRFSAERTGGSVSTLTIQRTQQEDSAVYLCASSLGVSGEQYFGPGTRLTVT.

This clone has just one count. The sample has other DNA sequences that encode this CDR3 too. This rearrangement joins TRBV4-1 to TRBJ2-5; D unclear. V was shortened by 0 bases and J by 2 bases, with 10 bases between the two germline ends. The germline gives CDR1 MGHRA, CDR2 YSYEKL. The CDR3 contains 15 residues. Written as DNA, the CDR3 is TGCGCCAGCAGCCAAGATCTTCGGCCGCAAGAGACCCAGTACTTC. This translates into CASSQDLRPQETQYF.

CDR3 sequence reads: CASSARGAGISEAFF. CDR3 nucleotides: TGTGCCAGCAGTGCCCGGGGGGCAGGGATCAGTGAAGCTTTCTTT. This chain connects TRBV25-1 to TRBJ1-1; TRBD1 might be the D (6 bases). The CDR3 contains 15 residues. Trimming shortened V by 4 bases and J by 7 bases, and 19 bases separated the two germline ends. Germline V gene lookup returns CDR1 MGHDK and CDR2 SYGVNS.

The rearrangement joins TRBV11-2 to TRBJ2-5, with 8 bases fitting TRBD1. The junction had 5 bases not matched to a gene; V was cut back by 4 bases and J by 1 base. The CDR3 sequence is 15 residues long. CDR1 is SGHAT and CDR2 is FQNNGV in the germline V gene. The CDR3 sequence: CASSWGTGSQETQYF. The CDR3 nucleotides read TGTGCCAGCAGCTGGGGGACAGGTAGCCAAGAGACCCAGTACTTC.

This CDR3 is CASSIRSSYNEQFF. The DNA for the CDR3 is TGTGCCAGCAGTATAAGGAGCTCCTACAATGAGCAGTTCTTC. This chain connects TRBV27 to TRBJ2-1; D is unresolved. Germline V lookup: CDR1 MNHEY, CDR2 SMNVEV (reference sequence). The CDR3 is made up of 14 amino acids. V dropped 5 bases and J dropped 0 bases, with 8 bases sitting between them.

The chain recombines TRBV9 with TRBJ1-4, with 8 bases lining up with TRBD1. The CDR3 is 14 residues long. V gave up 1 base and J gave up 6 bases; unmatched junction bases: 2. CDR1 and CDR2 from the germline V gene are SGDLS and YYNGEE. The CDR3 sequence: CASSVTGGHEKLFF. The CDR3 coding sequence is TGTGCCAGCAGCGTAACAGGGGGGCATGAAAAACTGTTTTTT. Full variable domain (rest looked up from reference TRBV9 and TRBJ1-4): DSGVTQTPKHLITATGQRVTLRCSPRSGDLSVYWYQQSLDQGLQFLIQYYNGEERAKGNILERFSAQQFPDLHSELNLSSLELGDSALYFCASSVTGGHEKLFFGSGTQLSVL.

V gene TRBV5-6 combines with J gene TRBJ2-5, with D possibly TRBD2 on 6 matching bases. The length of the CDR3 is 17 residues. Germline CDR1 and CDR2: SGHDT and YYEEEE. Trimming took 0 bases from V and 1 from J, leaving 16 bases between them. The CDR3 reads CASSLGLGQGLQETQYF. The CDR3 DNA follows: TGTGCCAGCAGCTTGGGGTTAGGGCAGGGACTCCAAGAGACCCAGTACTTC.

This chain links TRBV30 with TRBJ2-1; TRBD2 agrees at 7 bases. Germline-derived CDR1 and CDR2 are GTSNPN and SVGIG (reference sequence). V lost 1 base to trimming and J lost 3 bases; unmatched junction nucleotides: 3. This CDR3 has 14 residues. CDR3 nucleotide sequence: TGTGCCTGGAGTGAGCTAGCGGACTACAATGAGCAGTTCTTC. Residues: CAWSELADYNEQFF.

This clone occurred once. This chain joins TRBV19 and TRBJ2-2; D is unclear. The ends were cut back, 7 bases at V and 1 base at J, with 10 bases in the middle. Germline assignment: CDR1 LNHDA and CDR2 SQIVND (reference sequence). This CDR3 has 14 residues. The CDR3 region has the DNA TGTGCCAGTACCGAGAACAAGAACACCGGGGAGCTGTTTTTT. It is translated as CASTENKNTGELFF.

This clone showed up just once. This chain links TRBV29-1 with TRBJ2-4; 7 nucleotides match TRBD2. This CDR3 spans 13 amino acids. The V gene's germline CDR1 is SQVTM and CDR2 ANQGSEA. The junction had 10 bases not matched to a gene; V was cut back by 6 bases and J by 8 bases. CDR3 residues: CSVGGTDKDIQYF. For the CDR3, the DNA is TGCAGCGTCGGGGGGACCGACAAGGACATTCAGTACTTC.

This clone showed up just once. V and J are TRBV4-2 and TRBJ2-7; D might be TRBD1 (6 bases). Germline V gene lookup returns CDR1 LGHNA and CDR2 YNFKEQ. The CDR3 loop spans 14 amino acids. V was cut by 4 bases and J by 3 bases, with 13 bases left in between. The CDR3 region is CASSRPGQSYEQYF. The CDR3 nucleotides are TGTGCCAGCAGCCGCCCGGGACAAAGCTACGAGCAGTACTTC.

This chain connects TRBV5-1 to TRBJ2-7, with 10 bases identical to TRBD2. The trim removed 3 bases at V and 3 bases at J, leaving 3 bases unmatched. The CDR3 totals 14 residues. Germline lookup yields CDR1 SGHRS and CDR2 YFSETQ. As DNA, the CDR3 is TGCGCCAGCAGCTCTAGCGGGAGTGTCTACGAGCAGTACTTC. This sequence encodes CASSSSGSVYEQYF.

This rearrangement joins TRBV7-9 to TRBJ2-1, with D perhaps matching TRBD1 (6 bases). The V end lost 1 base, the J end lost 9 bases, and 13 bases lay between the germline ends. The CDR3 length is 14 residues. Germline V gene lookup returns CDR1 SEHNR and CDR2 FQNEAQ (reference sequence). The CDR3 sequence: CASSLGGLRAEQFF. The CDR3 DNA sequence: TGTGCCAGCAGCTTAGGGGGGCTTCGGGCTGAGCAGTTCTTC.

About this clone itself: The sample has other DNA sequences that encode this CDR3 too. The CDR3 loop is CASSIAGTGELFF. Written as DNA, the CDR3 is TGTGCCAGTAGTATCGCGGGAACCGGGGAGCTGTTTTTT. The V call is TRBV19, the J call TRBJ2-2, with a possible D match to TRBD2 (6 bases). Trimming removed 3 bases at V and 5 bases at J, with 7 bases between. From germline, CDR1 is LNHDA and CDR2 SQIVND (reference sequence). This CDR3 has 13 residues.

V is TRBV9 and J is TRBJ2-1, with 10 positions matching TRBD2. Germline loops: CDR1 SGDLS, CDR2 YYNGEE. The CDR3 loop spans 17 amino acids. Germline trimming cut 3 bases from V and 7 bases from J; bases unmatched to any gene: 13. The CDR3 region is CASSASGAGLARNEQFF. The CDR3 coding sequence is TGTGCCAGCAGCGCCTCAGGTGCGGGACTAGCGAGAAATGAGCAGTTCTTC.